These 7 T cell receptor beta chains were all obtained from the same sample, sequenced in a study of metastatic and nonmetastatic thyroid tumors. TCRdb used MiXCR to call clones anew from the PCR reads. The table shows several thousand clones, with 19% occurring only once. No patient had received any treatment before thyroid surgery. The sequenced material came from adjacent normal tissue. The receptors stem from a female donor with papillary thyroid cancer or a benign thyroid nodule (not recorded which). Some clones in this sample may be carry-over from other donors' samples.

This clone appeared a single time. CDR3: CASSQDRASSYEQYF. The CDR3 nucleotides are TGTGCCAGCAGTCAAGACAGGGCCAGCTCCTACGAGCAGTACTTC. V gene TRBV7-2 combines with J gene TRBJ2-7, with 7 bases identical to TRBD1. The length of the CDR3 is 15 residues. Trimming removed 6 bases from V and 0 bases from J; junction bases left unmatched: 8. Germline values: CDR1 SGHTA, CDR2 FQGNSA.

This clone was detected many times. The same CDR3 arises from other DNA sequences in this sample as well. The CDR3 sequence is CASSPTSGGAYTQYF. As DNA, the CDR3 is TGCGCCAGCAGCCCCACTAGCGGGGGGGCATACACGCAGTATTTT. V usage is TRBV5-1 and J usage is TRBJ2-3, with 13 bases aligning to TRBD2. Germline V gene lookup returns CDR1 SGHRS and CDR2 YFSETQ. The CDR3 is 15 residues long. With V trimmed by 4 bases and J by 9 bases, 8 bases remained unmatched.

The V and J genes are TRBV11-2 and TRBJ2-1; no clear D gene. Germline V lookup: CDR1 SGHAT, CDR2 FQNNGV. CDR3 size: 15 residues. Between the trimmed V and J ends, which lost 1 base and 4 bases, there was a span of 11 bases. In DNA form, the CDR3 reads TGTGCCAGCAGCTTAGGTCCCAGCAGATACAATGAGCAGTTCTTC. Translation gives CASSLGPSRYNEQFF.

In its sample, this clone is medium-sized. The gene calls are TRBV20-1 and TRBJ2-4; 8 nucleotides agree with TRBD2. V lost 3 bases and J lost 5; bases outside the gene matches: 15. Germline CDR1 DFQATT, CDR2 SNEGSKA (reference sequence). CDR3 length equals 17 residues. The CDR3 DNA reads TGCAGTGCTAGTCCCGTTACGGGGGGGGCCCACCAAAACATTCAGTACTTC. It is translated as CSASPVTGGAHQNIQYF.

Points on this clone: A junction end diverges from the germline sequence, so it may reflect a read error. The V and J genes are TRBV27 and TRBJ2-7, with D possibly being TRBD1 (6 bases). CDR1 and CDR2 (germline): MNHEY, SMNVEV (reference sequence). The CDR3 is made up of 14 amino acids. In DNA, the CDR3 is TGTGCCAGCAGCTTCAGGGGATCTACCTACGAGCGGTACTTC. Translated, it gives CASSFRGSTYERYF.

This clone is medium-sized within its sample. This CDR3 is CASIPRTLEVYGYTF. The CDR3 bases are TGTGCCAGCATCCCCCGGACTCTGGAGGTATATGGCTACACCTTC. This chain uses TRBV6-1 with TRBJ1-2; D remains unclear. The length of the CDR3 is 15 residues. Germline values: CDR1 MNHNS, CDR2 SASEGT. Trimming left V 7 bases short and J 5 bases short, with 20 bases between.

This clone was seen at least ten times. The chain employs TRBV14 and TRBJ1-4; D is unclear. The germline V gene has CDR1 SGHDN and CDR2 FVKESK. V lost 5 bases and J 4 bases, leaving 17 bases between the germline ends. The CDR3 runs to 16 residues. CDR3: CASSSISGGRNEKLFF. In DNA form, the CDR3 reads TGTGCCAGCAGCTCAATAAGCGGCGGGCGTAATGAAAAACTGTTTTTT. The whole variable domain, remainder taken from reference TRBV14 and TRBJ1-4, is EAGVTQFPSHSVIEKGQTVTLRCDPISGHDNLYWYRRVMGKEIKFLLHFVKESKQDESGMPNNRFLAERTGGTYSTLKVQPAELEDSGVYFCASSSISGGRNEKLFFGSGTQLSVL.